Included here is one T cell receptor beta chain sequence, with context. The data belong to a study of blood T cell repertoires in COVID-19. The wider study: Both acute and convalescent COVID-19 samples were obtained from the United States, Italy and Spain. T cells, B-cell-depleted T cells, or PBMCs provided the cDNA or gDNA that served as material.

The authors' processing: Amplification of reference gene primers provided the estimated nucleated cell counts. Sequenced by immunoSEQ multiplex PCR; TCRdb stores in-frame clones only, minus some. V, J and clone size are taken as reported in that table, and D and trimming were inferred from the DNA itself. The data show tens of thousands of clones, about nine tenths seen once. Germline V lookup: CDR1 SGHRS, CDR2 YFSETQ. V was cut by 0 bases and J by 1 base, with 7 bases left in between. The CDR3 spans 15 residues. The sequence derives from a woman aged 45-59 years in a cohort sampled during active COVID-19. The V call is TRBV5-1, the J call TRBJ1-4; D ambiguous. The sample consisted of peripheral blood. The CDR3 loop reads CASSLDPGTNEKLFF. CDR3 bases: TGCGCCAGCAGCTTGGACCCGGGAACTAATGAAAAACTGTTTTTT.